The clone carrying this T cell receptor beta chain occurred many times. After removal of 5 bases from V and 5 bases from J, the junction contained 12 bases not matched to a gene. CDR1 and CDR2 (germline): DFQATT, SNEGSKA (reference sequence). The CDR3 has 14 residues. This record belongs to a study of blood T cells in healthy people across ages. Combining a sample-barcoded 5' primer with a J-beta primer mix, a second PCR ran for roughly 7 to 12 cycles. Each CDR3 protein is one row after TCRdb ran MiXCR on the 5' RACE reads. The sample has some 930,000 distinct CDR3 sequences; almost 30% are singletons. These data also formed part of another study, on T cells of mothers and their children.

This receptor was obtained from a middle-aged woman in good health. The J gene is TRBJ2-7, the V gene TRBV20-1; 7 bases fit TRBD1. Sequencing input: blood. The CDR3 spells CSARHRGRSDEQYF. The CDR3 nucleotides read TGCAGTGCTCGTCACAGGGGTCGTAGTGACGAGCAGTACTTC.